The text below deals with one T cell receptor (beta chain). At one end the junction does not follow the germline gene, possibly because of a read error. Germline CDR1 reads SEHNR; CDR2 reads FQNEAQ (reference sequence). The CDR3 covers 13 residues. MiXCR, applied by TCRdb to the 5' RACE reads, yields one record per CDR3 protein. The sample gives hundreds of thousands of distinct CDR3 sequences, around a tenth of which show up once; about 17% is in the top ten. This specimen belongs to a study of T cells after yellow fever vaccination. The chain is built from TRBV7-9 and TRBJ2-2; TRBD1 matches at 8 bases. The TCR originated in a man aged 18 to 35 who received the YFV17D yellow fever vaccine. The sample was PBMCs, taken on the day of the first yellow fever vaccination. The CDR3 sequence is CASSAGQGWEPFF. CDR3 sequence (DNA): TGTGCCAGCAGCGCAGGACAGGGCTGGGAGCCGTTTTTT.